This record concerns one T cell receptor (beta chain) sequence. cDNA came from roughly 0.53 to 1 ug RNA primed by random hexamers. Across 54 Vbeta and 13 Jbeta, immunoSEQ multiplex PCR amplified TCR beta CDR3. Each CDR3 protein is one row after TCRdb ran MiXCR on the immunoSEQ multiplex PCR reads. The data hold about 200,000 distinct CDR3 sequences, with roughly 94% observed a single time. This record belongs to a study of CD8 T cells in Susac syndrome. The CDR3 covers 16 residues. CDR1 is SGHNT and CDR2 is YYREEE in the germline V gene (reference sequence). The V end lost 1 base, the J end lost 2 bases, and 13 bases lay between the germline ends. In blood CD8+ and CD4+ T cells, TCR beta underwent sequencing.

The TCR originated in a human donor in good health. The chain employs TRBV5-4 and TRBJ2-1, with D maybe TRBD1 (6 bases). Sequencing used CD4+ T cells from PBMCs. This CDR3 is CASSLTGNTPYNEQFF. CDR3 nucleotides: TGTGCCAGCAGCTTGACAGGGAATACACCCTACAATGAGCAGTTCTTC.